The entry that follows covers one T cell receptor beta chain sequence. Its cognate antigen is unknown. These data come from a study of T cells in Graves' hyperthyroidism and ophthalmopathy. Study-level points and caveats: Ophthalmopathy was identified by the model a median about six months ahead of onset.

Template material for amplifying TCR beta CDR3 regions consisted of RNA transcripts. First-round RT-PCR of the TCR CDR3 relied on the HTBI primer set. TCRdb re-called the multiplex PCR reads through MiXCR, storing one row per CDR3 protein. This sample has 300,000 to 450,000 distinct CDR3 sequences, with roughly 20% found just once. The V gene's germline CDR1 is MNHEY and CDR2 SVGAGI. The CDR3 is 14 amino acids. Trimming removed 2 bases from V and 7 bases from J, with 12 bases in between. Sequencing used blood. The V call is TRBV6-5, the J call TRBJ1-5; D not certain. The clonotype was recovered from a man aged 18-30 years with Graves' ophthalmopathy. CDR3 region: CASSYGQDGQPQHF. Written as DNA, the CDR3 is TGTGCCAGCAGTTACGGGCAAGACGGACAGCCCCAGCATTTT.